In its sample, the clone carrying this TCR beta chain was seen a few times. Its antigen is currently unknown. This sample stems from a study of T cell responses to AZD1222 COVID-19 vaccine. Overall study context: Second-dose schedules of about 4 or about 12 weeks were combined.

This CDR3 has 13 residues. V was cut by 1 base and J by 1 base, with 4 bases left in between. Germline V gene data show CDR1 as SEHNR and CDR2 as FQNEAQ (reference sequence). Repertoires were generated with immunoSEQ multiplex PCR, while TCRdb's copy carries only in-frame clones and drops some. The sample lists 100,000 to 150,000 clones, more than 70% seen once, with 8% to 13% in the top ten. Overall study results and limits: A rise in Spike-specific TCR breadth and depth followed two AZD1222 doses. White British donors predominated, females outnumbered males, and clonal diversity was possibly underestimated. The number of AZD1222 recipients seropositive at baseline was only 6 or 7.

This sample comprised peripheral blood, obtained on day 0 of AZD1222 vaccination. V gene TRBV7-9 combines with J gene TRBJ1-1; D ambiguous. The TCR originated in an adult in good health. This CDR3 reads CASSLEGNTEAFF. The CDR3 DNA reads as TGTGCCAGCAGCTTAGAGGGGAACACTGAAGCTTTCTTT.